A selection of T cell receptor beta chains follows, all from one sample in a study of T-cell reconstitution after alpha-beta-depleted transplantation in children. TCRdb reanalysed the PCR reads using MiXCR and keeps one entry per CDR3 protein. Here the sample spans about 640,000 distinct CDR3 sequences, around 17% being singletons. This specimen was PBMCs from the stem cell graft donor, taken from the stem cell graft. The source of these receptors is a human donor who donated a stem cell graft to a child with acute myeloid leukemia. Each CDR3 is given with its conserved first and last residue. Fields, in order: D gene, J gene, clone size, V gene, CDR3 DNA, CDR3 protein. D genes are given only for firm matches. Clone size is shown for a subset of rows, as once, few, many or a class of expanded clone.

d_call: TRBD2
j_call: TRBJ2-1
clone_size: few
v_call: TRBV12-3/TRBV12-4
cdr3_nt: TGTGCCAGCAGTTCGGCAGCGGGGGCTTACAATGAGCAGTTCTTC
cdr3_aa: CASSSAAGAYNEQFF

d_call: -
j_call: TRBJ2-3
clone_size: -
v_call: TRBV6-2/TRBV6-3
cdr3_nt: TGTGCCAGCAGTTTTACGACCGATGAGACGGAGTGGGCCTACACAGATACGCAGTATTTT
cdr3_aa: CASSFTTDETEWAYTDTQYF

d_call: -
j_call: TRBJ1-2
clone_size: -
v_call: TRBV12-3/TRBV12-4
cdr3_nt: TGTGCCAGCAGTTTAGCGCCCGGGAATGGTGGCTACACCTTC
cdr3_aa: CASSLAPGNGGYTF

d_call: -
j_call: TRBJ1-1
clone_size: many
v_call: TRBV12-3/TRBV12-4
cdr3_nt: TGTGCCAGCAGTTTAGAGGGGGTACTCGGGACTGAAGCTTTCTTT
cdr3_aa: CASSLEGVLGTEAFF

d_call: -
j_call: TRBJ1-1
clone_size: many
v_call: TRBV20-1
cdr3_nt: TGCAGTGCCCAAGGGGACACTCGGGCTTTCTTT
cdr3_aa: CSAQGDTRAFF

d_call: -
j_call: TRBJ2-1
clone_size: -
v_call: TRBV5-4
cdr3_nt: TGTGCCAGCAGCTTAAAGGACAGCTCCTACAATGAGCAGTTCTTC
cdr3_aa: CASSLKDSSYNEQFF

d_call: -
j_call: TRBJ2-1
clone_size: many
v_call: TRBV29-1
cdr3_nt: TGCAGCGTTGCGTTTTCGGGGGTCCCCAGGAATGAGCAGTTCTTC
cdr3_aa: CSVAFSGVPRNEQFF

d_call: TRBD2
j_call: TRBJ2-5
clone_size: once
v_call: TRBV12-5
cdr3_nt: TGTGCTAGTGGGGCTAGCGGTCAAGAGACCCAGTACTTC
cdr3_aa: CASGASGQETQYF

d_call: TRBD1
j_call: TRBJ2-3
clone_size: -
v_call: TRBV27
cdr3_nt: TGTGCCAGCAGACCTTCGGGGACAGGACTCACAAATACGCAGTATTTT
cdr3_aa: CASRPSGTGLTNTQYF

d_call: -
j_call: TRBJ1-5
clone_size: few
v_call: TRBV7-2
cdr3_nt: TGTGCCAGCAGCTTACAACCTAGCAATCAGCCCCAGCATTTT
cdr3_aa: CASSLQPSNQPQHF

d_call: -
j_call: TRBJ2-5
clone_size: many
v_call: TRBV29-1
cdr3_nt: TGCAGCGTTGAGTGGAAGTTCCAAGAGACCCAGTACTTC
cdr3_aa: CSVEWKFQETQYF

d_call: -
j_call: TRBJ1-5
clone_size: -
v_call: TRBV18
cdr3_nt: TGTGCCAGCTCACCCTCTAGCGCAGGGGATCAGCCCCAGCATTTT
cdr3_aa: CASSPSSAGDQPQHF

d_call: TRBD2
j_call: TRBJ2-5
clone_size: many
v_call: TRBV12-3/TRBV12-4
cdr3_nt: TGTGCCAGCACCCTTGGTGCGGGGGGGCTTGAGACCCAGTACTTC
cdr3_aa: CASTLGAGGLETQYF

d_call: -
j_call: TRBJ2-3
clone_size: many
v_call: TRBV6-2/TRBV6-3
cdr3_nt: TGTGCCAGCACCCCCCAGGCCACAGATACGCAGTATTTT
cdr3_aa: CASTPQATDTQYF

d_call: TRBD1
j_call: TRBJ1-1
clone_size: few
v_call: TRBV5-1
cdr3_nt: TGCGCCAGCAGCGGACAGGGGCTGAAAGGCACTGAAGCTTTCTTT
cdr3_aa: CASSGQGLKGTEAFF

d_call: -
j_call: TRBJ2-1
clone_size: many
v_call: TRBV13
cdr3_nt: TGTGCCAGCAGCCCCCTAGCAACGGCACACAATGAGCAGTTCTTC
cdr3_aa: CASSPLATAHNEQFF

d_call: TRBD1
j_call: TRBJ2-4
clone_size: -
v_call: TRBV12-3/TRBV12-4
cdr3_nt: TGTGCCAGCAGTCCCAGGGACAGGGTAGCCAAAAACATTCAGTACTTC
cdr3_aa: CASSPRDRVAKNIQYF

d_call: -
j_call: TRBJ1-5
clone_size: many
v_call: TRBV20-1
cdr3_nt: TGCAGTGCTAGAGGGTCGCAGGGGAATCAGCCCCAGCATTTT
cdr3_aa: CSARGSQGNQPQHF

d_call: TRBD2
j_call: TRBJ2-1
clone_size: few
v_call: TRBV20-1
cdr3_nt: TGCAGTGCTTCGGACCGGGGGGGCCCCCTAAATGAGCAGTTCTTC
cdr3_aa: CSASDRGGPLNEQFF

d_call: TRBD2
j_call: TRBJ2-1
clone_size: many
v_call: TRBV4-2
cdr3_nt: TGTGCCAGCAGCCAGACGGGGACTAGCGGGGGGGACTACAATGAGCAGTTCTTC
cdr3_aa: CASSQTGTSGGDYNEQFF

d_call: TRBD1
j_call: TRBJ1-6
clone_size: few
v_call: TRBV6-5
cdr3_nt: TGTGCCAGCAGTTACGAGGACAGGGGAAGTTCACCCCTCCACTTT
cdr3_aa: CASSYEDRGSSPLHF

d_call: TRBD1
j_call: TRBJ2-7
clone_size: few
v_call: TRBV7-2
cdr3_nt: TGTGCCAGCAGCTTGGCAGACAGGGGGGAGCAGTACTTC
cdr3_aa: CASSLADRGEQYF

d_call: TRBD1
j_call: TRBJ1-1
clone_size: -
v_call: TRBV2
cdr3_nt: TGTGCCAGCAGTCGGGACAGGGCGGTCCTTGAAGCTTTCTTT
cdr3_aa: CASSRDRAVLEAFF

d_call: -
j_call: TRBJ2-1
clone_size: few
v_call: TRBV7-2
cdr3_nt: TGTGCTACACAGCCTTTGAGCTCCTACAATGAGCAGTTCTTC
cdr3_aa: CATQPLSSYNEQFF

d_call: -
j_call: TRBJ2-2
clone_size: many
v_call: TRBV20-1
cdr3_nt: TGCAGTGCCATTAGGGGGGGCCTCGCCGGGGAGCTGTTTTTT
cdr3_aa: CSAIRGGLAGELFF

d_call: -
j_call: TRBJ2-7
clone_size: -
v_call: TRBV29-1
cdr3_nt: TGCAGCGCCGTTAGGGGAGCGGTGAGCTCCTACGAGCAGTACTTC
cdr3_aa: CSAVRGAVSSYEQYF

d_call: -
j_call: TRBJ1-4
clone_size: many
v_call: TRBV20-1
cdr3_nt: TGCAGTGCCCGAGGGGGAGCAACTAATGAAAAACTGTTTTTT
cdr3_aa: CSARGGATNEKLFF

d_call: TRBD1
j_call: TRBJ2-3
clone_size: few
v_call: TRBV12-3/TRBV12-4
cdr3_nt: TGTGCCAGCAGTTTGCCGGGACAGAGCTTCACAGATACGCAGTATTTT
cdr3_aa: CASSLPGQSFTDTQYF

d_call: TRBD2
j_call: TRBJ2-1
clone_size: few
v_call: TRBV20-1
cdr3_nt: TGCAGTGCTAGCCTTGCTAGCGGGGGGGCCCGGAATGAGCAGTTCTTC
cdr3_aa: CSASLASGGARNEQFF